The 20 T cell receptor beta chains presented below share a single source sample, sequenced in a study of blood T cells in healthy people across ages. Next came a second PCR, run for about 6 to 11 cycles, which used a sample-barcoded 5' primer along with a J-beta primer mix. One entry per CDR3 protein results from TCRdb running MiXCR on the 5' RACE reads. The table includes 910,000 or so distinct CDR3 sequences, 45% to 60% detected once. The sample was blood. These receptor sequences come from a woman in her sixties in good health.

CDR3 sequence (DNA): TGTGCCAGCAGCGGAAACAGGGTTGAAGCTTTCTTT. It yields the protein CASSGNRVEAFF. This chain joins TRBV7-3 and TRBJ1-1, with D possibly matching TRBD1 (6 bases). With 5 bases removed from V and 7 bases from J, the gap between germline ends came to 11 bases. CDR1 is SGHTA, CDR2 FQGTGA, per germline. The CDR3 is 12 amino acids.

A word on this clonotype: This may be a read error, as it is one base from a much larger clone. This chain's CDR3 is CSVGRGNRETQFF. The DNA for the CDR3 is TGCAGCGTTGGGAGGGGTAATCGAGAGACCCAGTTCTTC. The chain combines TRBV29-1 with TRBJ2-1; TRBD2 might be the D (6 bases). V was clipped by 4 bases and J by 13 bases, with 20 bases between them. The CDR3 runs 13 residues. Per germline, CDR1 SQVTM and CDR2 ANQGSEA.

V usage is TRBV5-1 and J usage is TRBJ2-5, with a tentative D call TRBD2 (6 bases). V gave up 3 bases and J gave up 4 bases, with 19 bases separating them. Germline loops: CDR1 SGHRS, CDR2 YFSETQ. There are 16 residues in the CDR3. The chain's CDR3 is CASSSTRPGVVETQYF. The CDR3 DNA follows: TGCGCCAGCAGCTCAACCAGACCGGGAGTGGTAGAGACCCAGTACTTC. Supplemented by reference TRBV5-1 and TRBJ2-5, the full variable domain reads KAGVTQTPRYLIKTRGQQVTLSCSPISGHRSVSWYQQTPGQGLQFLFEYFSETQRNKGNFPGRFSGRQFSNSRSEMNVSTLELGDSALYLCASSSTRPGVVETQYFGPGTRLLVL.

This clonotype has a handful of counts. The V call is TRBV4-3, the J call TRBJ2-1; 16 bases match TRBD2. With 4 bases clipped from V and 5 bases from J, the junction kept 2 bases outside the gene matches. Germline V lookup: CDR1 LGHNA, CDR2 YSLEER. The CDR3 totals 16 residues. For the CDR3, the DNA is TGCGCCAGCAGCCCGGGACTAGCGGGAGGGGACAATGAGCAGTTCTTC. Amino acid sequence: CASSPGLAGGDNEQFF.

Regarding this clonotype: This could be a read error, since a much larger clone is one nucleotide away. The chain carries TRBV4-2 and TRBJ2-1; the D is unclear. The closer fit of TRBJ2-7 to the DNA end suggests the J call may be wrong. In germline, CDR1 is LGHNA, CDR2 YNFKEQ. This CDR3 spans 15 amino acids. The CDR3 DNA reads as TGTGCCAGCAGCCAAGAACGGGCCTCCTGCAATGAGCAGTACTTC. It encodes CASSQERASCNEQYF.

There are a few counts of this clonotype. The V and J genes are TRBV25-1 and TRBJ2-3; D is unclear. Germline assignment: CDR1 MGHDK and CDR2 SYGVNS. V gave up 4 bases and J gave up 2 bases, with 7 bases separating them. The CDR3 covers 13 residues. CDR3 protein: CASSGEHTDTQYF. In DNA, the CDR3 is TGTGCCAGCAGTGGAGAGCACACAGATACGCAGTATTTT.

V usage is TRBV3-1 and J usage is TRBJ2-7, with D unclear. CDR1 is LGHDT, CDR2 YNNKEL, per germline (reference sequence). This CDR3 has 11 amino acids. Trimming took 3 bases from V and 7 from J, leaving 7 bases between them. The CDR3 region has the DNA TGTGCCAGCAGCCAGTCTCAAGAGCAGTACTTC. Its protein product is CASSQSQEQYF.

This clonotype was observed a handful of times. The V call is TRBV6-6, the J call TRBJ2-5, with no clear D. The ends were cut back, 0 bases at V and 1 base at J, with 15 bases in the middle. Looked up from germline, CDR1 is MNHNY and CDR2 is SVGAGI (reference sequence). This CDR3 comprises 17 residues. CDR3 coding DNA: TGTGCCAGCAGTTACTCGATCGGACCGGAGTTCCAAGAGACCCAGTACTTC. This sequence encodes CASSYSIGPEFQETQYF.

Worth noting for this clonotype: A much larger clone differs by one base, so this may be a read error. The chain joins TRBV5-1 to TRBJ2-3; D possibly matches TRBD1 or TRBD2 (6 bases each). The length of the CDR3 is 15 residues. Germline V lookup: CDR1 SGHRS, CDR2 YFSETQ. The CDR3 nucleotides are TGCGCCAGCGGACCCGGTGGGCGGGACACAGATACGCGGTATTTT. This sequence encodes CASGPGGRDTDTRYF.

This clonotype has only a few counts. The gene calls are TRBV10-3 and TRBJ2-3; 7 bases align to TRBD1. The CDR3 contains 16 residues. In germline, CDR1 is ENHRY, CDR2 SYGVKD. V was clipped by 3 bases and J by 2 bases; unmatched bases: 8. CDR3 amino acids: CAISERGQTFTDTQYF. CDR3 bases: TGTGCCATCAGTGAAAGGGGACAGACCTTCACAGATACGCAGTATTTT.

The chain recombines TRBV7-2 with TRBJ2-1; 9 bases fit TRBD2. The trim removed 1 base at V and 6 bases at J, leaving 10 bases unmatched. The CDR3 is made up of 17 amino acids. Germline values: CDR1 SGHTA, CDR2 FQGNSA. CDR3 nucleotide sequence: TGTGCCAGCAGCTTAGACATACAGCGGGAGGTATCCAATGAGCAGTTCTTC. This translates into CASSLDIQREVSNEQFF.

V usage is TRBV4-3 and J usage is TRBJ2-4; 11 bases agree with TRBD2. The closer fit of TRBJ2-7 to the DNA end suggests the J call may be wrong. Germline V lookup: CDR1 LGHNA, CDR2 YSLEER. The CDR3 contains 16 residues. The CDR3 coding sequence is TGCGCCAGCAGCCAGGTCCCATCACTAGCGGGAGACGAGCAGTACTTC. Translated: CASSQVPSLAGDEQYF.

The V gene is TRBV12-3 or TRBV12-4, the J gene TRBJ1-1; unclear D gene. The CDR3 is made up of 14 amino acids. Trimming cost V 3 bases and J 5 bases, with 13 bases left between them. The CDR3 coding sequence is TGTGCCAGCAGTTTCAGTGGAGTTTCTACTGAAGCTTTCTTT. Amino acids: CASSFSGVSTEAFF.

This clonotype has just one count. The CDR3 reads CASSLAERLFF. Written as DNA, the CDR3 is TGTGCCAGCAGTTTGGCAGAACGACTGTTTTTT. This chain connects TRBV12-3 or TRBV12-4 to TRBJ1-4, with D unresolved. CDR3 size: 11 residues. Trimming stripped 3 bases from V and 13 bases from J, with 9 bases between.

The gene calls are TRBV27 and TRBJ2-5; the match to TRBD2 covers 9 bases. The J call is in doubt because the DNA end fits TRBJ2-7 better. Germline V gene sequence: CDR1 MNHEY, CDR2 SMNVEV (reference sequence). The CDR3 totals 17 residues. For the CDR3, the DNA is TGTGCCAGCTTCCTCCTCCGGATGGGATTAGCGGGAGACGAGCAGTACTTC. Its protein product is CASFLLRMGLAGDEQYF.

V is TRBV28 and J is TRBJ2-5; 7 bases line up with TRBD2. This CDR3 region has 15 residues. The V gene's germline CDR1 is MDHEN and CDR2 SYDVKM. Trimming cost V 8 bases and J 5 bases; bases outside gene matches: 14. The CDR3 sequence is CASGKGSGWAETQYF. CDR3 bases: TGTGCCAGCGGGAAGGGTAGCGGGTGGGCGGAGACCCAGTACTTC. Full variable domain (missing parts from reference TRBV28 and TRBJ2-5): DVKVTQSSRYLVKRTGEKVFLECVQDMDHENMFWYRQDPGLGLRLIYFSYDVKMKEKGDIPEGYSVSREKKERFSLILESASTNQTSMYLCASGKGSGWAETQYFGPGTRLLVL.

This chain joins TRBV15 and TRBJ2-1; the match to TRBD2 covers 7 bases. Germline CDR1 is LNHNV and CDR2 is YYDKDF (reference sequence). The CDR3 consists of 15 residues. V was pared by 3 bases and J by 9 bases, with 11 bases of the junction left unmatched. The CDR3 DNA reads as TGTGCCACCAGCAGGGGCTTTACGGGGGAGGGTGAGCAGTTCTTC. It is translated as CATSRGFTGEGEQFF. Full variable domain (rest looked up from reference TRBV15 and TRBJ2-1): DAMVIQNPRYQVTQFGKPVTLSCSQTLNHNVMYWYQQKSSQAPKLLFHYYDKDFNNEADTPDNFQSRRPNTSFCFLDIRSPGLGDTAMYLCATSRGFTGEGEQFFGPGTRLTVL.

CDR3 DNA: TGCAGCGTTGAATGGGCCCCCACCTACAATGAGCAGTACTTC. This codes for CSVEWAPTYNEQYF. The J gene is TRBJ2-4, the V gene TRBV29-1; unclear D gene. Looked up from germline, CDR1 is SQVTM and CDR2 is ANQGSEA. V lost 2 bases, J lost 13 bases, and 21 bases lay in between. This CDR3 comprises 14 residues. Combining the CDR3 with reference TRBV29-1 and TRBJ2-4 gives the whole variable domain SAVISQKPSRDICQRGTSLTIQCQVDSQVTMMFWYRQQPGQSLTLIATANQGSEATYESGFVIDKFPISRPNLTFSTLTVSNMSPEDSSIYLCSVEWAPTYNEQYFGAGTRLSVL.

This chain uses TRBV4-3 with TRBJ1-5, with a possible D match to TRBD1 (5 bases). CDR3 length equals 15 residues. Trimming pared 0 bases from V and 5 bases from J, leaving 11 bases between. From germline, CDR1 is LGHNA and CDR2 YSLEER. The CDR3 loop reads CASSQDKGVYQPQHF. The CDR3 DNA is TGCGCCAGCAGCCAAGATAAAGGGGTTTATCAGCCCCAGCATTTT.

The V and J genes are TRBV28 and TRBJ2-7, with D hard to call. CDR3 length equals 18 residues. Between the trimmed V and J ends, which lost 10 bases and 2 bases, there was a span of 30 bases. CDR1 MDHEN and CDR2 SYDVKM come from the germline V gene. This CDR3 is CATAPAFSRRPNAYEQYF. For the CDR3, the DNA is TGTGCCACCGCACCAGCATTTTCGAGACGCCCCAACGCCTACGAGCAGTACTTC.